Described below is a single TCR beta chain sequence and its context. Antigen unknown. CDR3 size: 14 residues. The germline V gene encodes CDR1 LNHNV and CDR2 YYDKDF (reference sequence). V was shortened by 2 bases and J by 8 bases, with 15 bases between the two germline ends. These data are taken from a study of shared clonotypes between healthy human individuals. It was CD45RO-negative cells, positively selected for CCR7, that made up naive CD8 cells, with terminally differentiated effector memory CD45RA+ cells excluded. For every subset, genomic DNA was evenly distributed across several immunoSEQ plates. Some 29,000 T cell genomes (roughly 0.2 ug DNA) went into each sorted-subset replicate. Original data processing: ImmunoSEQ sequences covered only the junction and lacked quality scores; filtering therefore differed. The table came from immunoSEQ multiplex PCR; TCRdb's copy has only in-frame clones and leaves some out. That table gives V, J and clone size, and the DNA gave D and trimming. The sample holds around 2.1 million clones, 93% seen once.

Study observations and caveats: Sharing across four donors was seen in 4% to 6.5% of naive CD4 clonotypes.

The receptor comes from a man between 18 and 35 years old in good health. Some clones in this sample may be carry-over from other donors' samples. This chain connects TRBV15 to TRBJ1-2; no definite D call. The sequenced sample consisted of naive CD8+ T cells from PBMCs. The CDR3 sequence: CATSRPDNRSGYTF. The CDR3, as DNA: TGTGCCACCAGCAGACCCGACAATCGGAGCGGCTACACCTTC.